These 25 T cell receptor beta chains were sequenced from one sample in a study of T cell responses to AZD1222 COVID-19 vaccine. Sequenced by immunoSEQ multiplex PCR; TCRdb stores in-frame clones only, minus some. The repertoire includes 95,000 to 150,000 clones, around 85% of them detected once, and about 2.4% sits in the top ten. This material consisted of peripheral blood, taken on day 0 of AZD1222 vaccination. These receptors originate from an adult in good health.

This chain connects TRBV9 to TRBJ1-1, with a tentative D call TRBD1 (5 bases). Between the trimmed V and J ends, which lost 4 bases and 2 bases, there was a span of 15 bases. CDR1 SGDLS and CDR2 YYNGEE come from the germline V gene. This CDR3 spans 15 amino acids. CDR3 sequence reads: CASSPQGGSNTEAFF. The DNA for the CDR3 is TGTGCCAGCAGCCCCCAGGGAGGGTCCAACACTGAAGCTTTCTTT.

DNA for the CDR3: TGTGCCAGCAGGGGGATCTCGAACACCGGGGAGCTGTTTTTT. This sequence encodes CASRGISNTGELFF. The chain is built from TRBV6-5 and TRBJ2-2, with no clear D. The V end lost 6 bases, the J end lost 0 bases, and 8 bases lay between the germline ends. The germline V gene has CDR1 MNHEY and CDR2 SVGAGI. The CDR3 covers 14 residues.

This clone was recorded a few times. The V and J genes are TRBV3-1 (or the pseudogene TRBV3-2) and TRBJ2-7; TRBD2 matches 11 bases. CDR3 length: 16 amino acids. J gave up 0 bases and V 4 bases, and 5 bases lay outside the gene matches. In germline, CDR1 is LGHDT, CDR2 YNNKEL (reference sequence). The CDR3 bases are TGTGCCAGCAGCCCACTAGCGGGAGTTAACTCCTACGAGCAGTACTTC. As protein: CASSPLAGVNSYEQYF.

This rearrangement joins TRBV5-6 to TRBJ2-5; 7 bases fit TRBD1. Germline V gives CDR1 SGHDT, CDR2 YYEEEE. The CDR3 spans 16 residues. V lost 4 bases to trimming and J lost 2 bases; unmatched junction nucleotides: 11. The CDR3 loop is CASSRTTGLGQETQYF. Written as DNA, the CDR3 is TGTGCCAGCAGCAGAACGACAGGGTTGGGACAAGAGACCCAGTACTTC.

The chain uses TRBV5-1 and TRBJ1-4; the match to TRBD1 covers 8 bases. CDR3 length: 16 amino acids. In germline, CDR1 is SGHRS, CDR2 YFSETQ. Unmatched junction bases numbered 6, after V lost 2 bases and J lost 3 bases. The CDR3 bases are TGCGCCAGCAGCTTTTCAGGGGGCATAGCTAATGAAAAACTGTTTTTT. This encodes CASSFSGGIANEKLFF.

The genes are TRBV5-1 and TRBJ2-2, with TRBD2 as a possible D gene (5 bases). The CDR3 loop spans 14 amino acids. Germline V CDR1 and CDR2: SGHRS, YFSETQ. With 0 bases removed from V and 4 bases from J, the gap between germline ends came to 7 bases. CDR3 loop: CASSLGTPTGELFF. The CDR3 DNA reads as TGCGCCAGCAGCTTGGGGACTCCCACCGGGGAGCTGTTTTTT.

The chain couples TRBV7-9 to TRBJ1-3, with D possibly TRBD1 on 5 matching bases. Germline CDR1 SEHNR, CDR2 FQNEAQ (reference sequence). The V gene lost 5 bases and the J gene lost 0 bases, with 14 bases spanning the gap. The CDR3 spans 16 residues. CDR3 DNA sequence: TGTGCCAGCAGCCTATCGACAGACCCCTCTGGAAACACCATATATTTT. Translation: CASSLSTDPSGNTIYF.

The genes are TRBV3-1 (or the pseudogene TRBV3-2) and TRBJ2-2; D perhaps matches TRBD2 (6 bases). Germline values: CDR1 LGHDT, CDR2 YNNKEL (reference sequence). V dropped 4 bases and J dropped 4 bases, with 22 bases sitting between them. The CDR3 has 18 amino acids. The CDR3 DNA reads as TGTGCCAGCAGCCCACAAGACCCCCTGGCGGGGAGCACCGGGGAGCTGTTTTTT. As protein: CASSPQDPLAGSTGELFF.

This clone was recorded at least ten times. This chain uses TRBV4-1 with TRBJ2-1; TRBD2 matches 16 bases. This CDR3 has 19 residues. J lost 7 bases, V lost 1 base, and 10 bases had no gene match. The germline CDR1 and CDR2 sequences are MGHRA and YSYEKL. CDR3 sequence (DNA): TGCGCCAGCAGCCAAGCCACCGGGACTAGCGGGAGGGCCTCAAATGAGCAGTTCTTC. It encodes CASSQATGTSGRASNEQFF.

This chain connects TRBV27 to TRBJ2-7; D remains unclear. Germline values: CDR1 MNHEY, CDR2 SMNVEV (reference sequence). CDR3 length: 10 amino acids. With 3 bases removed from V and 12 bases from J, the gap between germline ends came to 9 bases. The CDR3 reads CASSFRTRYF. The DNA for the CDR3 is TGTGCCAGCAGTTTCCGGACGAGGTACTTC.

This chain joins TRBV29-1 and TRBJ2-3, with 10 bases fitting TRBD2. This CDR3 is 13 amino acids long. CDR1 SQVTM and CDR2 ANQGSEA come from the germline V gene. The ends lost 6 bases at V and 5 bases at J; junction bases unmatched: 5. CDR3 sequence (DNA): TGCAGCGTGCTAGCGGGAGCGGGAGATACGCAGTATTTT. Protein product: CSVLAGAGDTQYF.

V and J are TRBV25-1 and TRBJ2-3; TRBD2 matches at 15 bases. Unmatched junction bases numbered 7, after V lost 8 bases and J lost 1 base. Per the germline V gene, CDR1 is MGHDK and CDR2 is SYGVNS. The CDR3 runs 17 residues. The CDR3 bases are TGTGCCAGCTCGGGACTAGCGGGAGGAGGCGGCACAGATACGCAGTATTTT. It encodes CASSGLAGGGGTDTQYF.

V usage is TRBV30 and J usage is TRBJ1-2; D ambiguous. The CDR3 covers 13 residues. The ends were cut back, 0 bases at V and 7 bases at J, with 12 bases in the middle. Germline values: CDR1 GTSNPN, CDR2 SVGIG (reference sequence). CDR3 bases: TGTGCCTGGAGTGTTAACTGGGCGGGTGGCTACACCTTC. Encoded protein: CAWSVNWAGGYTF.

J is TRBJ2-1 and V is TRBV27; 9 positions agree with TRBD1. The CDR3 runs to 15 residues. Germline loops: CDR1 MNHEY, CDR2 SMNVEV (reference sequence). V dropped 1 base and J dropped 3; count of bases not matched to a gene: 1. The CDR3 nucleotides read TGTGCCAGCAGTTTATACAGGGGGCTCTACAATGAGCAGTTCTTC. This translates into CASSLYRGLYNEQFF.

The chain joins TRBV28 to TRBJ1-2, with 7 nucleotides matching TRBD1. There are 16 residues in the CDR3. Trimming at V came to 5 bases and at J to 6 bases, leaving 15 bases not matched to a gene. Germline loops: CDR1 MDHEN, CDR2 SYDVKM. DNA for the CDR3: TGTGCCAGCAGTCCCGGGGACAGTTGGAGGGGACATGGCTACACCTTC. Its translation: CASSPGDSWRGHGYTF.

The rearrangement links TRBV6-6 to TRBJ1-2, with unresolved D. Germline V gene lookup returns CDR1 MNHNY and CDR2 SVGAGI (reference sequence). The CDR3 is 13 amino acids. Trimming stripped 3 bases from V and 7 bases from J, with 12 bases between. Here the CDR3 DNA reads TGTGCCAGCAGTTATCTTGGGCATGGTGGCTACACCTTC. Translated, it gives CASSYLGHGGYTF.

The chain links TRBV7-3 to TRBJ2-1, with D uncertain. Germline-derived CDR1 and CDR2 are SGHTA and FQGTGA. V was clipped by 5 bases and J by 2 bases, with 16 bases between them. CDR3 length: 16 residues. The CDR3 coding sequence is TGTGCCAGCAGCCGTCTTACCGGAATCCCCTACAATGAGCAGTTCTTC. Residues: CASSRLTGIPYNEQFF.

The chain is built from TRBV6-6 and TRBJ2-3; D gene unclear. Trimming shortened V by 3 bases and J by 14 bases, and 15 bases separated the two germline ends. Germline V CDR1 and CDR2: MNHNY, SVGAGI (reference sequence). The CDR3 totals 12 residues. The CDR3 sequence: CASSYDGSRRYF. Written as DNA, the CDR3 is TGTGCCAGCAGTTATGACGGCTCGCGGAGGTATTTT.

This sequence joins TRBV2 and TRBJ2-1; TRBD2 agrees at 15 bases. V lost 1 base, J lost 2 bases, and 9 bases stayed unmatched. Germline lookup yields CDR1 SNHLY and CDR2 FYNNEI. This CDR3 has 20 amino acids. CDR3 sequence: CASSEGPRGTSGRTYNEQFF. The CDR3 DNA sequence: TGTGCCAGCAGTGAAGGCCCTAGGGGGACTAGCGGGAGGACCTACAATGAGCAGTTCTTC. The variable domain in full, completed from reference TRBV2 and TRBJ2-1, reads EPEVTQTPSHQVTQMGQEVILRCVPISNHLYFYWYRQILGQKVEFLVSFYNNEISEKSEIFDDQFSVERPDGSNFTLKIRSTKLEDSAMYFCASSEGPRGTSGRTYNEQFFGPGTRLTVL.

The V and J genes are TRBV3-1 (or the pseudogene TRBV3-2) and TRBJ1-6; 9 bases are shared with TRBD1. With V trimmed by 6 bases and J by 0 bases, 6 bases remained unmatched. Germline V gives CDR1 LGHDT, CDR2 YNNKEL (reference sequence). This CDR3 spans 17 amino acids. CDR3 amino acids: CASRRQGDSSYNSPLHF. The CDR3 nucleotides read TGTGCCAGCAGAAGACAGGGGGACAGCTCCTATAATTCACCCCTCCACTTT.

The rearrangement joins TRBV6-4 to TRBJ2-5, with a possible D match to TRBD1 (5 bases). This CDR3 region has 11 residues. Germline lookup yields CDR1 MRHNA and CDR2 SNTAGT. V shed 5 bases and J shed 7 bases, with 8 bases lying between them. CDR3 residues: CASSTQGTQYF. The CDR3 DNA follows: TGTGCCAGCAGTACGCAGGGGACCCAGTACTTC.

The chain links TRBV7-9 to TRBJ2-7; 10 positions agree with TRBD2. The germline V gene has CDR1 SEHNR and CDR2 FQNEAQ (reference sequence). There are 16 residues in the CDR3. V trimming: 5 bases; J trimming: 5 bases; junction bases outside the gene matches: 12. CDR3 region: CASSILKASGSHEQYF. In DNA, the CDR3 is TGTGCCAGCAGCATACTAAAGGCTAGCGGGAGCCACGAGCAGTACTTC. Filled out from reference TRBV7-9 and TRBJ2-7, the complete variable domain reads DTGVSQNPRHKITKRGQNVTFRCDPISEHNRLYWYRQTLGQGPEFLTYFQNEAQLEKSRLLSDRFSAERPKGSFSTLEIQRTEQGDSAMYLCASSILKASGSHEQYFGPGTRLTVT.

The chain joins TRBV4-1 to TRBJ2-2; 10 bases line up with TRBD1. Trimming took 5 bases from V and 0 from J; bases not matched to a gene: 12. Germline CDR1 reads MGHRA; CDR2 reads YSYEKL. The CDR3 is 19 amino acids. CDR3 amino acids: CASSFRDRGLATNTGELFF. DNA of the CDR3: TGCGCCAGCAGCTTCCGGGACAGGGGATTAGCGACGAACACCGGGGAGCTGTTTTTT.

The rearrangement links TRBV3-1 (or the pseudogene TRBV3-2) to TRBJ1-1, with D uncertain. CDR1 is LGHDT and CDR2 is YNNKEL in the germline V gene (reference sequence). The CDR3 is made up of 13 amino acids. Trimming removed 1 base at V and 2 bases at J, with 5 bases between. CDR3: CASSQVGNTEAFF. The CDR3, as DNA: TGTGCCAGCAGCCAAGTGGGAAACACTGAAGCTTTCTTT.

CDR3 region: CAWTPGTGIRALHF. CDR3 in DNA: TGTGCCTGGACACCCGGGACAGGGATAAGGGCCCTCCACTTT. The chain links TRBV30 to TRBJ1-6; 9 nucleotides match TRBD1. The V gene's germline CDR1 is GTSNPN and CDR2 SVGIG (reference sequence). J lost 14 bases, V lost 4 bases, and 12 bases had no gene match. This CDR3 has 14 amino acids.